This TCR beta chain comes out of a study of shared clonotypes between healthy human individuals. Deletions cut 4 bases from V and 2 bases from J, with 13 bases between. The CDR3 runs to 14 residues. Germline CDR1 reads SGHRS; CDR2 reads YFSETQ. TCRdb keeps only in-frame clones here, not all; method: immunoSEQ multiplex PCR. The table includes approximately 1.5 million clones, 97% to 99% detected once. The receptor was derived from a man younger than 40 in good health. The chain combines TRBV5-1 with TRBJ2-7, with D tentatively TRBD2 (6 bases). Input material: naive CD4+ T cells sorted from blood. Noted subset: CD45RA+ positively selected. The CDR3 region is CASSRSSGTYEQYF. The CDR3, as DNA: TGCGCCAGCAGCCGAAGTAGCGGTACCTACGAGCAGTACTTC.